This T cell receptor (beta chain) is drawn from a study of glioma-infiltrating T cells. With V trimmed by 4 bases and J by 11 bases, 9 bases remained unmatched. This CDR3 comprises 14 residues. In germline, CDR1 is MDHEN, CDR2 SYDVKM. About this clonotype itself: This may be a read error: a much more frequent sequence differs by one nucleotide.

TCR alpha and beta CDR3 regions were amplified from RNA using iRepertoire nested multiplex PCR. Tissue mRNA or PBMC total RNA, about 90-450 ng, went into one-step reverse transcription and amplification. One entry per CDR3 protein, called by TCRdb with MiXCR from the multiplex PCR reads. This repertoire shows 150,000 to 200,000 distinct CDR3 sequences, roughly 32% found once; its top ten account for over 20%. This clonotype was sampled from a human donor with low-grade glioma or glioblastoma, undergoing nonglioma brain surgery, or in good health (not recorded which). The sample comprised glioma tissue, nonneoplastic brain tissue, or PBMCs (not recorded which). J is TRBJ1-1 and V is TRBV28, with 11 bases that match TRBD1. The CDR3 coding sequence is TGTGCCAGCAGTTCCTACGGACAGGGGGCGGACGCTTTCTTT. Its protein is CASSSYGQGADAFF. The whole variable domain, remainder taken from reference TRBV28 and TRBJ1-1, is DVKVTQSSRYLVKRTGEKVFLECVQDMDHENMFWYRQDPGLGLRLIYFSYDVKMKEKGDIPEGYSVSREKKERFSLILESASTNQTSMYLCASSSYGQGADAFFGQGTRLTVV.